This note documents a single TCR beta chain sequence. The CDR3 spans 20 residues. The V gene end was trimmed by 4 bases and the J gene end by 12 bases; junction bases not matched to a gene: 33. This sample is part of a study of blood T cell repertoires in COVID-19. In the original processing: Nucleated cell number was recorded as an estimate derived from reference gene primer amplification. Generated by immunoSEQ multiplex PCR, the TCRdb table keeps only in-frame clones and is missing some. V and J calls plus clone size are reproduced from that table; the DNA served to infer D and trimming. The top ten clones hold approximately 4.8% of a sample with approximately 74,000 clones, about 91% of them seen once.

The sequence was collected from a woman between 55 and 75 years old with active COVID-19. The chain combines TRBV23-1 with TRBJ2-7, with 7 bases that match TRBD1. TRBV23-1 is noted as an ORF with a role that remains uncertain. Sequencing was carried out using peripheral blood. CDR3 DNA sequence: TGCGCCAGCAGTCTCGAAATCGGCAGGACAGGTTTTCGTCAGCCTAGAGCCTCGTACTTC. It encodes CASSLEIGRTGFRQPRASYF.